These 12 T cell receptor beta chains originate from one sample sequenced in a study of patients and donors after allogeneic stem cell transplantation. TCRdb called the RT-PCR reads again in MiXCR, with one record for every CDR3 protein. The sample holds about 150,000 distinct CDR3 sequences, approximately 40% seen once. The sequenced sample was blood, either unsorted or a sorted T cell fraction (not recorded which). These receptors all stem from a human donor who was either an allogeneic HSCT recipient or a stem cell or donor lymphocyte infusion donor (not recorded which). It is not recorded whose cells these are; they may come from a transplant donor.

The V call is TRBV11-2, the J call TRBJ1-2; D ambiguous. The germline V gene encodes CDR1 SGHAT and CDR2 FQNNGV. The CDR3 totals 16 residues. Trimming removed 5 bases from V and 5 bases from J, with 21 bases in between. CDR3 sequence reads: CASSPRSLTPFYGYTF. CDR3 bases: TGTGCCAGCAGCCCAAGGAGCCTCACACCGTTTTATGGCTACACCTTC.

The CDR3 region is CASRRPGQGVSYTF. The CDR3 DNA sequence: TGTGCCAGCAGGCGCCCGGGACAGGGCGTAAGCTACACCTTC. This chain joins TRBV27 and TRBJ1-2; TRBD1 agrees at 9 bases. The CDR3 loop spans 14 amino acids. Per the germline V gene, CDR1 is MNHEY and CDR2 is SMNVEV (reference sequence). J lost 9 bases, V lost 6 bases, and 11 bases had no gene match.

The chain has TRBV12-3 or TRBV12-4 and TRBJ1-5; D call uncertain. Trimming removed 6 bases from V and 3 bases from J, with 18 bases in between. This CDR3 has 16 residues. CDR3 sequence: CASSPSRVGSNQPQHF. The CDR3 DNA is TGTGCCAGCAGCCCGTCGAGGGTCGGGTCCAATCAGCCCCAGCATTTT.

In this sample, this clonotype turned up a few times. The rearrangement joins TRBV5-1 to TRBJ1-2; D remains ambiguous. Trimming shortened V by 4 bases and J by 6 bases, and 13 bases separated the two germline ends. Germline assignment: CDR1 SGHRS and CDR2 YFSETQ. This CDR3 spans 13 amino acids. The CDR3 coding sequence is TGCGCCAGCAGCCCACGAGGAGGGAATGGCTACACCTTC. Its translation is CASSPRGGNGYTF.

This clonotype turned up a few times. At one boundary the junction diverges from the germline segment, which might be a read error. The V and J genes are TRBV9 and TRBJ1-1; D is unclear. The germline V gene has CDR1 SGDLS and CDR2 YYNGEE. This CDR3 region has 15 residues. The CDR3 region is CASSPKLGRITEAFF. The CDR3 coding sequence is TGTGCCAGCAGCCCGAAGTTGGGAAGGATTACTGAAGCCTTCTTT.

The chain uses TRBV6-2 or TRBV6-3 and TRBJ2-7; D gene ambiguous. The germline CDR1 and CDR2 sequences are MNHEY and SVGEGT. Trimming shortened V by 11 bases and J by 2 bases, and 13 bases separated the two germline ends. The CDR3 spans 12 residues. The CDR3 loop reads CAARSRPYEQYF. DNA for the CDR3: TGTGCCGCCCGCTCCCGGCCCTACGAGCAGTACTTC.

This clonotype was counted a few times. This chain uses TRBV11-2 with TRBJ1-6; 12 nucleotides agree with TRBD1. This CDR3 region has 14 residues. Per germline, CDR1 SGHAT and CDR2 FQNNGV. With V trimmed by 5 bases and J by 9 bases, 2 bases remained unmatched. CDR3 sequence: CASSLGQGASPLHF. The CDR3, as DNA: TGTGCCAGCAGCCTGGGACAGGGGGCTTCACCCCTCCACTTT.

The chain couples TRBV5-5 to TRBJ1-2; D is ambiguous. The ends were cut back, 5 bases at V and 4 bases at J, with 18 bases in the middle. CDR1 is SGHKS, CDR2 YYEKEE, per germline (reference sequence). This CDR3 has 15 residues. CDR3 sequence reads: CASRPTGGQTYGYTF. CDR3 nucleotides: TGTGCCAGCAGACCGACGGGAGGGCAGACCTATGGCTACACCTTC. Filled out from reference TRBV5-5 and TRBJ1-2, the complete variable domain reads DAGVTQSPTHLIKTRGQQVTLRCSPISGHKSVSWYQQVLGQGPQFIFQYYEKEERGRGNFPDRFSARQFPNYSSELNVNALLLGDSALYLCASRPTGGQTYGYTFGSGTRLTVV.

The CDR3 bases are TGCAGTGCCATACTAGCGCCAAGGAGCTCCTACGAGCAGTACTTC. Protein: CSAILAPRSSYEQYF. This sequence joins TRBV20-1 and TRBJ2-7; 7 bases map to TRBD2. The length of the CDR3 is 15 residues. With 6 bases clipped from V and 0 bases from J, the junction kept 11 bases outside the gene matches. From germline, CDR1 is DFQATT and CDR2 SNEGSKA (reference sequence).

This rearrangement joins TRBV5-5 to TRBJ2-7; D call uncertain. The CDR3 spans 15 residues. Trimming took off 3 bases at V and 0 bases at J, with 13 bases between the two ends. The V gene's germline CDR1 is SGHKS and CDR2 YYEKEE (reference sequence). The CDR3 sequence: CASSSPRASSYEQYF. CDR3 bases: TGTGCCAGCAGCTCCCCACGGGCAAGCTCCTACGAGCAGTACTTC.

This chain uses TRBV27 with TRBJ1-4, with TRBD1 matching 9 bases. The CDR3 runs to 14 residues. V trimming: 3 bases; J trimming: 7 bases; junction bases outside the gene matches: 3. Germline CDR1 and CDR2: MNHEY and SMNVEV (reference sequence). The CDR3 here is CASSFTGGGEKLFF. CDR3 in DNA: TGTGCCAGCAGTTTCACAGGGGGCGGTGAAAAACTGTTTTTT. The full variable domain, completed using reference TRBV27 and TRBJ1-4, is EAQVTQNPRYLITVTGKKLTVTCSQNMNHEYMSWYRQDPGLGLRQIYYSMNVEVTDKGDVPEGYKVSRKEKRNFPLILESPSPNQTSLYFCASSFTGGGEKLFFGSGTQLSVL.

The V gene is TRBV4-2, the J gene TRBJ1-1, with 8 bases fitting TRBD1. The ends lost 3 bases at V and 5 bases at J; junction bases unmatched: 8. This CDR3 contains 15 residues. Germline V gives CDR1 LGHNA, CDR2 YNFKEQ. The CDR3 DNA reads as TGTGCCAGCAGCCACCCGGACAGGGTAGGAACTGAAGCTTTCTTT. Translated: CASSHPDRVGTEAFF.